This section outlines one T cell receptor (beta chain) sequence together with its context. The CDR3 has 15 amino acids. V gave up 4 bases and J gave up 6 bases, with 17 bases separating them. Germline CDR1 and CDR2: SGHDT and YYEEEE. TCRdb's copy holds only in-frame clones and misses some; the assay was immunoSEQ multiplex PCR. The repertoire includes over 100,000 clones, around 77% of them detected once, and around 15% sits in the top ten. The data stem from a study of blood T cell repertoires in COVID-19. V is TRBV5-6 and J is TRBJ2-4; weak D call: TRBD1 (5 bases). The specimen was peripheral blood. This TCR derives from a man aged 60-69 years with active or convalescent COVID-19. The CDR3 is CASSPPGRARNIQYF. The CDR3 DNA sequence: TGTGCCAGCAGCCCCCCTGGCAGGGCCCGAAACATTCAGTACTTC.